The subject of this entry is one T cell receptor (beta chain). Its antigen is not identified. One end of the junction fails to match germline, which may point to a read error. CDR3 length equals 14 residues. The germline CDR1 and CDR2 sequences are MDHEN and SYDVKM. The template was RNA from unsorted bulk tissue. The normal lung tissue was taken more than 3 cm from the tumor edge. This record belongs to a study of tumor and adjacent non-tumor tissue in lung cancer. The overall study: There were 11 to 13 adenocarcinoma, a couple of squamous cell carcinoma and 1 small cell lung cancer cases.

A modified ARM-PCR protocol with three rounds of nested PCR amplified TCRbeta. TCRdb re-analysed the multiplex PCR reads in MiXCR, keeping a single row per CDR3 protein. This table holds roughly 67,000 distinct CDR3 sequences, more than 75% found once. Notes on the study in general: Tumor repertoires had a smaller top 100 clone share than normal lung.

The chain recombines TRBV28 with TRBJ1-2; maybe TRBD1 (5 bases). The TCR comes from a man aged 55-75 years with non-small cell lung cancer. Sequencing was carried out using distant non-tumor lung tissue. CDR3 in amino acids: CASNPLGTKNGYIF. For the CDR3, the DNA is TGTGCCAGCAATCCTCTAGGGACCAAAAATGGCTACATCTTC.